The rows below give T cell receptor beta chains drawn from one sample of a study of T cells in Graves' hyperthyroidism and ophthalmopathy. One entry per CDR3 protein results from TCRdb running MiXCR on the multiplex PCR reads. The repertoire includes about 350,000 distinct CDR3 sequences, approximately 15% of them detected once, and 20% to 25% sits in the top ten. Sequenced sample: blood. These receptor sequences come from a woman aged 30 to 39 with Graves' hyperthyroidism. Each CDR3 is given with its conserved first and last residue. The D gene is left open where the match is weak. Clone size is not always given. Where it is, it says once, few, many or a class for expanded clones.

d_call j_call v_call clone_size cdr3_nt cdr3_aa
NA TRBJ1-6 TRBV6-1 many TGTGCCAGCAGTTACGGCAGCGCTAATTCACCCCTCCACTTT CASSYGSANSPLHF
TRBD2 TRBJ2-1 TRBV11-1 many TGTGCCAGCAGCCTACAGAGACTAGCGGGAGGGAATGAGCAGTTCTTC CASSLQRLAGGNEQFF
NA TRBJ2-3 TRBV7-9 many TGTGCCAGCAGCTTCCTAGCCCGGAGCACAGATACGCAGTATTTT CASSFLARSTDTQYF
NA TRBJ1-3 TRBV2 many TGTGCCAGCAATACACCGGGTCCTGCCTCTGGAAACACCATATATTTT CASNTPGPASGNTIYF
NA TRBJ2-3 TRBV7-3 NA TGTGCCAGCAGCCTGAATCCAAGGGGGACAGATACGCAGTATTTT CASSLNPRGTDTQYF
TRBD2 TRBJ2-1 TRBV7-2 many TGTGCCAGCAGCCTGGGACTAGCGGGAGTCAGGGACAATGAGCAGTTCTTC CASSLGLAGVRDNEQFF
TRBD2 TRBJ2-3 TRBV20-1 many TGCAGCGGGAGGGGGGGGGCAGATACGCAGTATTTT CSGRGGADTQYF
NA TRBJ2-5 TRBV6-1 many TGTGCCAGCAGTCTCGACGGCTTAAGACAAGAGACCCAGTACTTC CASSLDGLRQETQYF
NA TRBJ1-5 TRBV12-3/TRBV12-4 many TGTGCCAGCAGTTTAGAGGGAGAAAGCAATCAGCCCCAGCATTTT CASSLEGESNQPQHF
TRBD2 TRBJ2-5 TRBV3-1 many TGTGCCAGCAGCCGAAGGACTAGATCGGAGACCCAGTACTTC CASSRRTRSETQYF
TRBD2 TRBJ2-1 TRBV7-6 many TGTGCCAGCAGCAAGACTAGCGGGAGGGCCTTGAATGAGCAGTTCTTC CASSKTSGRALNEQFF
NA TRBJ2-5 TRBV7-2 many TGTGCCAGCAGCTTCGGGGGTGGGGAGACCCAGTACTTC CASSFGGGETQYF
NA TRBJ1-6 TRBV10-3 many TGTGCCATCAGTGACGACAGCTATAATTCACCCCTCCACTTT CAISDDSYNSPLHF
TRBD1 TRBJ2-7 TRBV3-1 many TGTGCCAGCAGCCAAGGGACAGGTACCTACGAGCAGTACTTC CASSQGTGTYEQYF
NA TRBJ1-1 TRBV7-2 many TGTGCCAGCAGCTTTCGGGGGTGGAACACTGAAGCTTTCTTT CASSFRGWNTEAFF
NA TRBJ2-5 TRBV20-1 many TGCAGTGCATCTGACGGTTACCAAGAGACCCAGTACTTC CSASDGYQETQYF
NA TRBJ1-5 TRBV6-1 many TGTGCCAGCAGTGACCTGGGTCAGCCCCAGCATTTT CASSDLGQPQHF
NA TRBJ2-2 TRBV15 few TGTGCCACCCGCGGGACCGTCGACCGGGAGCTGTTTTTT CATRGTVDRELFF
TRBD1 TRBJ1-2 TRBV28 many TGTGCCAGCAGTCCCCGGGACAGGGGAGGCTATGGCTACACCTTC CASSPRDRGGYGYTF
NA TRBJ2-7 TRBV4-1 NA TGCGCCAGCAGCCAAGCTGAGAGCTCCTACGAGCAGTACTTC CASSQAESSYEQYF
TRBD2 TRBJ2-1 TRBV12-3/TRBV12-4 many TGTGCCAGCCGCCGACTAGGCGGGAGGGCCGCCAATGAGCAGTTCTTC CASRRLGGRAANEQFF
NA TRBJ2-1 TRBV12-3/TRBV12-4 NA TGTGCCAGCAGTTTAGGAGGGGTGCAGTTCTTC CASSLGGVQFF
NA TRBJ2-1 TRBV6-2/TRBV6-3 few TGTGCCAGCAGTTACTCGATGGAGATCTCCTACAATGAGCAGTTCTTC CASSYSMEISYNEQFF
TRBD2 TRBJ2-5 TRBV6-2/TRBV6-3 NA TGTGCCAGCAAACGGGGGGTGCAAGAGACCCAGTACTTC CASKRGVQETQYF
NA TRBJ2-2 TRBV10-1 many TGCGCCAGCAGACGGGACTCTAACACCGGGGAGCTGTTTTTT CASRRDSNTGELFF
TRBD1 TRBJ1-1 TRBV28 many TGTGCCAGCAGTTTGGGACAGAGGGCGGACACTGAAGCTTTCTTT CASSLGQRADTEAFF
TRBD1 TRBJ1-6 TRBV20-1 NA TGCAGTGCTAGAGTACCGGGACAGTTAGACTCACCCCTCCACTTT CSARVPGQLDSPLHF
NA TRBJ2-3 TRBV18 NA TGTGCCAGCTCACCACCAGGGGTCCTCACAGATACGCAGTATTTT CASSPPGVLTDTQYF
TRBD1 TRBJ2-3 TRBV7-2 many TGTGCCAGCAGCTTAACCACTGGGACAGGGGGATTCTGGACAGATACGCAGTATTTT CASSLTTGTGGFWTDTQYF
TRBD1 TRBJ1-1 TRBV6-4 few TGTGCCAGCAGTGTCCGACAGGGGACTGAAGCTTTCTTT CASSVRQGTEAFF
NA TRBJ2-7 TRBV6-1 few TGTGCCAGCAGTAACGAGGGTGCCTACGAGCAGTACTTC CASSNEGAYEQYF
NA TRBJ2-2 TRBV7-2 NA TGTGCCAGCAGCTTACGAGGTGGGCGCGGCACCGGGGAGCTGTTTTTT CASSLRGGRGTGELFF
NA TRBJ2-6 TRBV29-1 NA TGCAGCGTTGTGACCACTGGGGCCAACGTCCTGACTTTC CSVVTTGANVLTF
NA TRBJ2-2 TRBV28 NA TGTGCCAGCAGTTTACAGTCCGTAAAAGACACCGGGGAGCTGTTTTTT CASSLQSVKDTGELFF
NA TRBJ1-1 TRBV29-1 many TGCAGCGTTTCCCGGATCGAGGGAAGGAGGAATTTTGCTTTCTTT CSVSRIEGRRNFAFF
NA TRBJ1-3 TRBV7-2 NA TGTGCCAGCAGCTCGCAGACGGGGAGCTCTGGAAACACCATATATTTT CASSSQTGSSGNTIYF
NA TRBJ1-5 TRBV20-1 many TGCAGTGCTAGACGTGGGCAGGGGCACCAGCCCCAGCATTTT CSARRGQGHQPQHF
NA TRBJ2-1 TRBV4-1 few TGCGCCAGCAGCCAAGGGGTCGACCTAGCTCTTCTCTCGGGTGAGCAGTTCTTC CASSQGVDLALLSGEQFF
NA TRBJ2-3 TRBV18 many TGTGCCAGCTCACCCCGGATAGCAGATACGCAGTATTTT CASSPRIADTQYF
TRBD2 TRBJ2-2 TRBV20-1 many TGCAGTGCTAGAGATCCGAGGGCGGGAGTCGACACCGGGGAGCTGTTTTTT CSARDPRAGVDTGELFF
NA TRBJ2-1 TRBV20-1 NA TGCAGTGCTAGATATGGGCCCAACAATGAGCAGTTCTTC CSARYGPNNEQFF